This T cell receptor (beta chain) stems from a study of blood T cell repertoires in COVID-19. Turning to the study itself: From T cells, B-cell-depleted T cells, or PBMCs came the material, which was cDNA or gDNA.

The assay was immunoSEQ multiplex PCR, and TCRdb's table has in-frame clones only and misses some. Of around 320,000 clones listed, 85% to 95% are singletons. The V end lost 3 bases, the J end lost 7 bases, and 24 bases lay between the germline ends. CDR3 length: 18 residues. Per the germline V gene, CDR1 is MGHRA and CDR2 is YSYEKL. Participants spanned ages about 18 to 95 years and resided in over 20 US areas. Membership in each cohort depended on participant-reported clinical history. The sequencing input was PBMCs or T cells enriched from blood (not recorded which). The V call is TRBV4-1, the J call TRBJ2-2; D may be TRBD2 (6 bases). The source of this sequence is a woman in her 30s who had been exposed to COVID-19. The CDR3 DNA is TGCGCCAGCAGCCACCGATCCGGAGGGGTATCGTTCATCGGGGAGCTGTTTTTT. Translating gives CASSHRSGGVSFIGELFF.